The rows below give T cell receptor beta chains drawn from one sample of a study of shared clonotypes between healthy human individuals. Measured with immunoSEQ multiplex PCR; TCRdb has only the in-frame clones, and not every one. The sample lists some 500,000 clones; 95% to 96% were seen once. Sequencing was done on a sample of naive CD4+ T cells sorted from blood. The receptors come from a woman aged 25 to 39 in good health. Both conserved end residues are part of each CDR3. A D gene is named only where the DNA matches it firmly. Size values are once, few and many counts, or a class for expanded clones, and some rows have none.

D	length	size	J	V	CDR3	DNA
TRBD1	15	once	TRBJ1-1	TRBV6-6	CASSYGEGAITEAFF	TGTGCCAGCAGTTACGGTGAGGGGGCGATCACTGAAGCTTTCTTT
.	12	once	TRBJ2-5	TRBV29-1	CSDIDRQETQYF	TGCAGCGATATTGACAGGCAAGAGACCCAGTACTTC
.	15	.	TRBJ1-5	TRBV28	CASSTGGYSNQPQHF	TGTGCCAGCAGTACGGGGGGCTATAGCAATCAGCCCCAGCATTTT
TRBD1	15	.	TRBJ1-5	TRBV6-5	CASSRDRNSNQPQHF	TGTGCCAGCAGTCGGGACAGAAATAGCAATCAGCCCCAGCATTTT
TRBD1	15	.	TRBJ1-5	TRBV28	CASSADRGPNQPQHF	TGTGCCAGCAGTGCGGACAGGGGGCCGAATCAGCCCCAGCATTTT
.	11	once	TRBJ2-1	TRBV27	CASRASHEQFF	TGTGCCAGCAGGGCCTCCCACGAGCAGTTCTTC
.	15	once	TRBJ1-4	TRBV2	CASSDPETANEKLFF	TGTGCCAGCAGTGACCCGGAGACAGCTAATGAAAAACTGTTTTTT
.	16	once	TRBJ2-1	TRBV7-9	CASSSFSGESYNEQFF	TGTGCCAGCAGCTCCTTTTCGGGAGAGTCCTACAATGAGCAGTTCTTC
.	12	once	TRBJ1-5	TRBV27	CASWTLYQPQHF	TGTGCCAGCTGGACACTTTATCAGCCCCAGCATTTT
.	13	.	TRBJ2-7	TRBV30	CAWQTELIGEQYF	TGTGCCTGGCAAACGGAGCTGATTGGCGAGCAGTACTTC
TRBD2	15	.	TRBJ2-2	TRBV18	CATRGGAANTGELFF	TGTGCCACCCGGGGGGGCGCCGCGAACACCGGGGAGCTGTTTTTT
.	16	once	TRBJ1-4	TRBV4-1	CASSQGQVATNEKLFF	TGCGCCAGCAGCCAGGGTCAGGTGGCGACTAATGAAAAACTGTTTTTT
.	17	.	TRBJ2-5	TRBV18	CASSPRSLTGPDETQYF	TGTGCCAGCTCACCAAGATCTTTGACAGGCCCGGATGAGACCCAGTACTTC
.	14	.	TRBJ2-7	TRBV5-6	CASSRGARSYEQYF	TGTGCCAGCAGCCGAGGGGCACGCTCCTACGAGCAGTACTTC
TRBD2	16	once	TRBJ2-1	TRBV6-5	CASSLAGEGSYNEQFF	TGTGCCAGCAGTTTAGCGGGAGAAGGGTCCTACAATGAGCAGTTCTTC
.	13	.	TRBJ2-7	TRBV2	CASSGPGSYEQYF	TGTGCCAGCAGTGGTCCGGGCTCCTACGAGCAGTACTTC
.	13	.	TRBJ2-7	TRBV11-3	CASSSHQGNEQYF	TGTGCCAGCAGCTCACACCAGGGCAACGAGCAGTACTTC
.	14	.	TRBJ1-1	TRBV5-7	CASSLPPMNTEAFF	TGTGCCAGCAGCCTCCCCCCAATGAACACTGAAGCTTTCTTT
TRBD1	15	.	TRBJ1-5	TRBV6-5	CASSFGQGAGQPQHF	TGTGCCAGCAGTTTCGGGCAGGGGGCAGGTCAGCCCCAGCATTTT
.	15	.	TRBJ1-3	TRBV6-6	CASSRTGQAGNTIYF	TGTGCCAGCAGTCGCACCGGTCAAGCCGGAAACACCATATATTTT
.	14	.	TRBJ1-3	TRBV4-1	CASSPSTQADTIYF	TGCGCCAGCAGCCCCTCGACCCAGGCGGACACCATATATTTT
TRBD1	16	.	TRBJ1-4	TRBV9	CASSPMPGGELEKLFF	TGTGCCAGCAGCCCCATGCCAGGGGGGGAGTTGGAAAAACTGTTTTTT
.	12	.	TRBJ1-5	TRBV28	CALSESNQPQHF	TGTGCCCTATCTGAAAGCAATCAGCCCCAGCATTTT
TRBD1	14	.	TRBJ1-5	TRBV2	CASSQTGGFQPQHF	TGTGCCAGCAGCCAGACAGGGGGCTTTCAGCCCCAGCATTTT
.	15	.	TRBJ1-2	TRBV7-9	CASSLDAGQGYGYTF	TGTGCCAGCAGCTTAGATGCAGGGCAGGGCTATGGCTACACCTTC
.	13	.	TRBJ2-4	TRBV28	CASSSLAKNIQYF	TGTGCCAGCAGTTCTCTGGCCAAAAACATTCAGTACTTC
TRBD2	13	.	TRBJ2-7	TRBV28	CASTSGSSYEQYF	TGTGCCAGCACAAGCGGGAGCTCCTACGAGCAGTACTTC
.	14	.	TRBJ2-3	TRBV6-5	CASRLGGGGDTQYF	TGTGCCAGCCGTTTGGGGGGAGGTGGAGATACGCAGTATTTT
.	13	.	TRBJ2-5	TRBV28	CASSLEYQETQYF	TGTGCCAGCAGTTTGGAGTACCAAGAGACCCAGTACTTC